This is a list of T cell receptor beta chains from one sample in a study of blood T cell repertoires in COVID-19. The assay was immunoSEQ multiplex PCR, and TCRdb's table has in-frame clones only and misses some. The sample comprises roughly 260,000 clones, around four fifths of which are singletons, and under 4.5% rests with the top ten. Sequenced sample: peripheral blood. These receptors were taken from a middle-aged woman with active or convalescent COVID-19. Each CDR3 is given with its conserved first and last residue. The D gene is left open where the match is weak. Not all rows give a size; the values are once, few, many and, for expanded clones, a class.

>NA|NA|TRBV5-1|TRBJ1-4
TGCGCCAGCAGCGCAGGGGCGACTAATGAAAAACTGTTTTTT
CASSAGATNEKLFF
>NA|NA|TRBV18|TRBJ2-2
TGTGCCAGCTCATCCGTCCCCTCCGGGGAGCTGTTTTTT
CASSSVPSGELFF
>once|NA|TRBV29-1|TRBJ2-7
TGCAGCGTTTCGGATCGGTTCCAGGGGGGATCCTACGAGCAGTACTTC
CSVSDRFQGGSYEQYF
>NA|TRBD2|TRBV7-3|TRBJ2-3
TGTGCCAGCAGCCCAATCCTAGCGGGGAAAACAGATACGCAGTATTTT
CASSPILAGKTDTQYF
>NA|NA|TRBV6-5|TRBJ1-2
TGTGCCAGCAGGGCGGGGGGGTATGGCTACACCTTC
CASRAGGYGYTF
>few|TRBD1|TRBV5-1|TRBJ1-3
TGCGCCAGCAGTTTGGGACAGCCGAGCTCTGGAAACACCATATATTTT
CASSLGQPSSGNTIYF
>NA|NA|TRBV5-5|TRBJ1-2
TGTGCCAGCAGCGCGGGCCGGGCTTATGGCTACACCTTC
CASSAGRAYGYTF
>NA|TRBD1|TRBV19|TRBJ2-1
TGTGCCAGTAGTATGGGACAGAACAATGAGCAGTTCTTC
CASSMGQNNEQFF
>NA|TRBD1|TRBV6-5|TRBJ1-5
TGTGCCAGCAGGCTCGACAGGGATAGCAATCAGCCCCAGCATTTT
CASRLDRDSNQPQHF
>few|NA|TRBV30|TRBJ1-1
TGTGCCTGGAGTGTAAGTTTCGACAGCCGAGCTTTCTTT
CAWSVSFDSRAFF
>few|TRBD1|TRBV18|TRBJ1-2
TGTGCCAGCTCACCAATCTCACAGGGGGCTGACTATGGCTACACCTTC
CASSPISQGADYGYTF
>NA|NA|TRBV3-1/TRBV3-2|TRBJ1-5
TGTGCCAGCAGCCAAGATGGGCGCACAGGGCAGCCCCAGCATTTT
CASSQDGRTGQPQHF
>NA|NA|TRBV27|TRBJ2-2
TGTGCCAGCAAACCCGGGACACTGAACACCGGGGAGCTGTTTTTT
CASKPGTLNTGELFF
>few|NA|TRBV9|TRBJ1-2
TGTGCCAGCAGCTCCAACCCGCAGGGTCGAAACTATGGCTACACCTTC
CASSSNPQGRNYGYTF
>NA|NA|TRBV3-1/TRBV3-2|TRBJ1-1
TGTGCCAGCAGCCAGGGCGGGACTGAAGCTTTCTTT
CASSQGGTEAFF
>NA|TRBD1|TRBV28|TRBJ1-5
TGTGCCAGCAGTTTTGGACAGGCCTCTAGCAATCAGCCCCAGCATTTT
CASSFGQASSNQPQHF
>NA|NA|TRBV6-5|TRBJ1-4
TGTGCCAGCAGGCCCGCAGGGGTAACTAATGAAAAACTGTTTTTT
CASRPAGVTNEKLFF
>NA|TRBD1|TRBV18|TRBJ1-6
TGTGCCAGCTCACAGGGGACAGGGGGTTTGAATTCACCCCTCCACTTT
CASSQGTGGLNSPLHF
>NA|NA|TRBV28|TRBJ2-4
TGTGCCAGCAGTTTATTCCAGGGGTCTAAAAACATTCAGTACTTC
CASSLFQGSKNIQYF
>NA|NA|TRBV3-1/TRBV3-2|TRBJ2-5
TGTGCCAGCAGCCAAGGATCTAGCCACCTCCGGGAGACCCAGTACTTC
CASSQGSSHLRETQYF
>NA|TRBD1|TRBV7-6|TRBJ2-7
TGTGCCAGCAGCCCGGGACAGCCCTACGAGCAGTACTTC
CASSPGQPYEQYF
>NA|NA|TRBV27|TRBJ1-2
TGTGCCAGCAGTTTATCGTTGAACAGTGTGTATGGCTACACCTTC
CASSLSLNSVYGYTF
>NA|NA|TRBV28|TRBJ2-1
TGTGCCAGCAGTTCCGTGCGGGCGTATGAGCAGTTCTTC
CASSSVRAYEQFF
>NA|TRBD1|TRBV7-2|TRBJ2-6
TGTGCCAGCAGCTTAGCGTTGGTGGCAGGGGGCTTTCTGGCCAACGTCCTGACTTTC
CASSLALVAGGFLANVLTF
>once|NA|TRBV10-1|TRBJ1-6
TGCGCCAGCAGTGATTCCGGGGTCAATTCACCCCTCCACTTT
CASSDSGVNSPLHF
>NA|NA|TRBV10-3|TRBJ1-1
TGTGCCATCACTACAGGTTGGAACACTGAAGCTTTCTTT
CAITTGWNTEAFF
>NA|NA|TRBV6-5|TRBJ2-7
TGTGCCAGCAGTTACGAGGGCGGGTCCGCGCAGTACTTC
CASSYEGGSAQYF
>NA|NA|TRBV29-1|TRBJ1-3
TGCAGCGTTTCCTGGGGCAACACCATATATTTT
CSVSWGNTIYF
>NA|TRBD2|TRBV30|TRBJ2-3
TGTGCCTGGACGAGCGGGGGGCAAGATACGCAGTATTTT
CAWTSGGQDTQYF
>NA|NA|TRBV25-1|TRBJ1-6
TGTGCCAGCGGGCCCAGGGGATATAATTCACCCCTCCACTTT
CASGPRGYNSPLHF
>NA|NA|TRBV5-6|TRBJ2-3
TGTGCCAGCAGCTTAGGGAGCCGCACAGATACGCAGTATTTT
CASSLGSRTDTQYF
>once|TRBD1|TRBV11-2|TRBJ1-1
TGTGCCAGCAGCTTAAGACAGGGGGTCTTTGCTGAAGCTTTCTTT
CASSLRQGVFAEAFF
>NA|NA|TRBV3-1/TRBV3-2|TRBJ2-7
TGTGCCAGCAGCCAGTTCCCGGGACATCCCTACGAGCAGTACTTC
CASSQFPGHPYEQYF